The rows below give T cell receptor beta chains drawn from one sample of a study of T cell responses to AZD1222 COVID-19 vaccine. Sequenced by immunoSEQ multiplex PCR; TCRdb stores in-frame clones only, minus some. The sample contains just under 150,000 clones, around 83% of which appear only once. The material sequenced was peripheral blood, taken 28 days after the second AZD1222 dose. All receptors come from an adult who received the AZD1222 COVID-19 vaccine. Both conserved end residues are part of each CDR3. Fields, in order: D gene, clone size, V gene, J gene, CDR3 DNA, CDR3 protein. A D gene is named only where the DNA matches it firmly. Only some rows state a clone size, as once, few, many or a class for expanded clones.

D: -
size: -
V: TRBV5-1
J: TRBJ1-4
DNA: TGCGCCAGCAGCTTGGGGAACGCTAATGAAAAACTGTTTTTT
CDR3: CASSLGNANEKLFF

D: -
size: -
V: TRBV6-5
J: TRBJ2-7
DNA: TGTGCCGCAAGGCGCTTATCAGGCTACGAGCAGTACTTC
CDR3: CAARRLSGYEQYF

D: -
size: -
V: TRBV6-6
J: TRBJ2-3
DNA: TGTGCCAGCAGTTCACGCTTGCCCGGGATGAATACGCAGTATTTT
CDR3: CASSSRLPGMNTQYF

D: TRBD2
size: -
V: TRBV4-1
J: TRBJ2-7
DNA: TGCGCCAGCAGCCAAGTAGCCGGGACTAGCTCCTACGAGCAGTACTTC
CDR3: CASSQVAGTSSYEQYF

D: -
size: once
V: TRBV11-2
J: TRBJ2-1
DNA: TGTGCCAGCAGCTTACTAGTCAATGAGCAGTTCTTC
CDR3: CASSLLVNEQFF

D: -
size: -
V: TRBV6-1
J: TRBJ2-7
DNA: TGTGCCAGCAGTGGACAGACCTACGAGCAGTACTTC
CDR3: CASSGQTYEQYF

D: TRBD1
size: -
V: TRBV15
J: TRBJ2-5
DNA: TGTGCCACCAGCAGAACAGGGGGTGGTTCAAAGACCCAGTACTTC
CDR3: CATSRTGGGSKTQYF

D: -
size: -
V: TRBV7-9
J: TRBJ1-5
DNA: TGTGCCAGCAGCTTATTGCCGGATAATCAGCCCCAGCATTTT
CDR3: CASSLLPDNQPQHF

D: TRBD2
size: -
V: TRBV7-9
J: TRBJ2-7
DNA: TGTGCCAGCAGCTTAGCCTTAGCGGGAGACGAGCAGTACTTC
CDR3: CASSLALAGDEQYF

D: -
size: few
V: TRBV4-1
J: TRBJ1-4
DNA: TGCGCCAGCAGCCAAGATCAGGGGAAGGGTAATGAAAAACTGTTTTTT
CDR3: CASSQDQGKGNEKLFF

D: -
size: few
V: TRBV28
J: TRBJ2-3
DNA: TGTGCCAGCAGTTTCCCAAGTTTCACAGGGACAGATACGCAGTATTTT
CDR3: CASSFPSFTGTDTQYF

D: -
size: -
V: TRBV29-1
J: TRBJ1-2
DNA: TGCAGCGTTGAGGAGGGGAGATCCGGTGGCTACACCTTC
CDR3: CSVEEGRSGGYTF

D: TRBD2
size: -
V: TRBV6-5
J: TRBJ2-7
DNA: TGTGCCAGCAGTCCTCAACTAGCGGCCTCCTACGAGCAGTACTTC
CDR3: CASSPQLAASYEQYF

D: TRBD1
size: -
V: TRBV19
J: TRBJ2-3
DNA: TGTGCCGGGGGACAGGGGGATACGCAGTATTTT
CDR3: CAGGQGDTQYF

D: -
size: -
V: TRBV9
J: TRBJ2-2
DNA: TGTGCCAGCACTCACTCCGGGACGAACACCGGGGAGCTGTTTTTT
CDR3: CASTHSGTNTGELFF

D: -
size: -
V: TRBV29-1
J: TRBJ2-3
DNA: TGCAGCGCCTACCCGGGACCCTCCTGGTATTTT
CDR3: CSAYPGPSWYF

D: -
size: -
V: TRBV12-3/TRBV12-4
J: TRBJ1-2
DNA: TGTGCCAGCAGTTTAAGGCCCGCCTATGGCTACACCTTC
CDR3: CASSLRPAYGYTF

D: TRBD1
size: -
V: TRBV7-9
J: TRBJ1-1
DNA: TGTGCCAGCAGCTCGCTACCGGGACAGGTGAACACTGAAGCTTTCTTT
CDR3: CASSSLPGQVNTEAFF

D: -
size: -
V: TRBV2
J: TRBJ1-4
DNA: TGTGCCAGCAGTGAGGAGACGGGGAAACTGTTTTTT
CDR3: CASSEETGKLFF

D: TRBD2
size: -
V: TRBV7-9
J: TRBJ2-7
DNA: TGTGCCAGCAGCTCCTCCTGGGGGACTAAGTACGAGCAGTACTTC
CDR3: CASSSSWGTKYEQYF

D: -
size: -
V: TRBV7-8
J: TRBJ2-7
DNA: TGTGCCAGCAGCTTAGCGTTAAGTCCCACCCCCTACGAGCAGTACTTC
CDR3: CASSLALSPTPYEQYF

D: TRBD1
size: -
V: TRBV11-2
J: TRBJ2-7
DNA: TGTGCCAGCAGCCCCGGGACAGGGGCTCCCTACGAGCAGTACTTC
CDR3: CASSPGTGAPYEQYF

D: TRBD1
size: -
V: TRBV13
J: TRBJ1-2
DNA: TGTGCCAGCACCTCGGACAGGGCTAACTATGGCTACACCTTC
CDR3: CASTSDRANYGYTF

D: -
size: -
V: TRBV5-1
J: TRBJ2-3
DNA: TGCGCCAGCAGCTTGGAAGGCTCCGACACAGATACGCAGTATTTT
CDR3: CASSLEGSDTDTQYF

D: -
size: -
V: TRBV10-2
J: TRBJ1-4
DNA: TGCGCCAGCAGGGATACCCCAACCAACAATGAAAAACTGTTTTTT
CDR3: CASRDTPTNNEKLFF

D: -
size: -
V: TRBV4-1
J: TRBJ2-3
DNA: TGCGCCAGCAGCCCCGCACGCGGAGATACGCAGTATTTT
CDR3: CASSPARGDTQYF

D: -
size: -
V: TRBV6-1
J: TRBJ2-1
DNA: TGTGCCAGCAGTGATTCCGGACGCGGATCATACAATGAGCAGTTCTTC
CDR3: CASSDSGRGSYNEQFF

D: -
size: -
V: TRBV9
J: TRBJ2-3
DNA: TGTGCCAGCAGCGTAGAATTTACTACCCCCACAGATACGCAGTATTTT
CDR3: CASSVEFTTPTDTQYF

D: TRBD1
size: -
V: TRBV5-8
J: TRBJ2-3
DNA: TGTGCCAGCAGCACCGGACAGGGGGCAGATACGCAGTATTTT
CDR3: CASSTGQGADTQYF

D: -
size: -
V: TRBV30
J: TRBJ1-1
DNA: TGTGCCTGGAGGTGGGGGGGGACTGAAGCTTTCTTT
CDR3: CAWRWGGTEAFF

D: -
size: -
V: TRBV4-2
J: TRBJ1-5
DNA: TGTGCCAGCAGCCAAGAGGGGCAGGGTGGTCAGCCCCAGCATTTT
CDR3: CASSQEGQGGQPQHF

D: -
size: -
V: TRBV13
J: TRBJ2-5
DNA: TGTGCCAGCAGCTTAAGAGGGCAAAGTGGAGAGACCCAGTACTTC
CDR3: CASSLRGQSGETQYF

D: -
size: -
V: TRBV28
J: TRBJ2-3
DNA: TGTGCCAGCAGTTTTAGAGAGGGGTTAGGCACAGATACGCAGTATTTT
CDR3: CASSFREGLGTDTQYF

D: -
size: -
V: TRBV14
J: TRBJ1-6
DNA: TGTGCCAGCAGCCAAGATGTTGCGGGCCGGTTTGGGAATTCACCCCTCCACTTT
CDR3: CASSQDVAGRFGNSPLHF

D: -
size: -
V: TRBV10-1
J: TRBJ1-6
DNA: TGCGCCAGCAGTCCAGGGGTTAATTCACCCCTCCACTTT
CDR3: CASSPGVNSPLHF

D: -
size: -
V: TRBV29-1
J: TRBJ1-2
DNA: TGCAGCGTTGGGTCGACGGGGGAGGGCTACACCTTC
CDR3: CSVGSTGEGYTF

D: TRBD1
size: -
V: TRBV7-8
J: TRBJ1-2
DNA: TGTGCCAGCAGCTTAGTCGGGACAGATGCTAACTATGGCTACACCTTC
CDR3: CASSLVGTDANYGYTF

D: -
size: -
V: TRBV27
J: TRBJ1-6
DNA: TGTGCCAGCAGTTTAATCTTCTCGAGCTCCTATAATTCACCCCTCCACTTT
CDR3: CASSLIFSSSYNSPLHF

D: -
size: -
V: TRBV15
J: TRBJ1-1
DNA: TGTGCCACCAGTAGGGACACTGAAGCTTTCTTT
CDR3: CATSRDTEAFF

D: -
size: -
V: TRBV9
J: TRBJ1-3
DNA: TGTGCCAGCAGTCTCGACAGTAACTCTGGAAACACCATATATTTT
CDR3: CASSLDSNSGNTIYF